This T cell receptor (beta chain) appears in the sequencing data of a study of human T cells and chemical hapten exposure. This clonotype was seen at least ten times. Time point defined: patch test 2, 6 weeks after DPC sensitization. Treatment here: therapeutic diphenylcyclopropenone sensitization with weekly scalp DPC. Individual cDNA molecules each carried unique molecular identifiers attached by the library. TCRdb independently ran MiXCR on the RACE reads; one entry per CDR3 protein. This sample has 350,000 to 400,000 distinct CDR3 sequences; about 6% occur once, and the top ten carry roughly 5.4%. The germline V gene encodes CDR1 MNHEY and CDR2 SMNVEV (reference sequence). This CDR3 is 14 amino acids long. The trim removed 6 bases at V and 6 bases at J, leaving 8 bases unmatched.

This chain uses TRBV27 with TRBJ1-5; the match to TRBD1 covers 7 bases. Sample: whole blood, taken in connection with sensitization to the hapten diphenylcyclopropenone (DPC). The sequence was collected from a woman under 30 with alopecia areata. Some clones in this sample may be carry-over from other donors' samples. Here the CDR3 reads CASSLGGAVQPQHF. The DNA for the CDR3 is TGTGCCAGCAGCCTAGGGGGCGCGGTTCAGCCCCAGCATTTT.